This T cell receptor beta chain was observed in a study of blood T cell repertoires in COVID-19. Overall study: The United States, Italy and Spain supplied acute and convalescent COVID-19 samples. PBMCs, B-cell-depleted T cells, or T cells were the source of the cDNA or gDNA that made up the material.

Per the study methods: Amplification from reference gene primers served as the basis for estimated nucleated cell counts. Repertoires were generated with immunoSEQ multiplex PCR, while TCRdb's copy carries only in-frame clones and drops some. V and J calls plus clone size are reproduced from that table; the DNA served to infer D and trimming. This sample yields about 69,000 clones, of which roughly 79% are seen a single time; around 47% belongs to the top ten. This CDR3 is built from 14 residues. Germline CDR1 LNHDA, CDR2 SQIVND (reference sequence). V was pared by 7 bases and J by 9 bases, with 9 bases of the junction left unmatched.

V and J are TRBV19 and TRBJ2-1, with 10 bases lining up with TRBD2. The clonotype comes from a human donor in a cohort sampled during active COVID-19. Sequenced input: peripheral blood. The CDR3 spells CASNKAGGPSEQFF. CDR3 DNA: TGTGCCAGTAATAAAGCGGGGGGGCCAAGTGAGCAGTTCTTC. Full variable domain (rest looked up from reference TRBV19 and TRBJ2-1): DGGITQSPKYLFRKEGQNVTLSCEQNLNHDAMYWYRQDPGQGLRLIYYSQIVNDFQKGDIAEGYSVSREKKESFPLTVTSAQKNPTAFYLCASNKAGGPSEQFFGPGTRLTVL.